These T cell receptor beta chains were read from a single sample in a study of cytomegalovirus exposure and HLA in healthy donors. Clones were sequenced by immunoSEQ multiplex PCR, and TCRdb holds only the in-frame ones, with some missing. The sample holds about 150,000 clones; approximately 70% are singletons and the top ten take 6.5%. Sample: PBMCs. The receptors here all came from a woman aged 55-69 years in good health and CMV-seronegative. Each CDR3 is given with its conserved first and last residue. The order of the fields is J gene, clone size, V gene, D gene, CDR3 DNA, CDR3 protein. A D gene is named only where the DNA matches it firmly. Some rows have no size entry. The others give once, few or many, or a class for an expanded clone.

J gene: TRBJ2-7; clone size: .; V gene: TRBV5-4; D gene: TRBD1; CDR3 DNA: TGTGCCAGCAGCCAGGACAGGTTCTACGAGCAGTACTTC; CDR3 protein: CASSQDRFYEQYF
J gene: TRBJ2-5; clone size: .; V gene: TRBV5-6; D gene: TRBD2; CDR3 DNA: TGTGCCAGCAGCTTGGCCGTAGCGGGAGGGGCGTGGGAGACCCAGTACTTC; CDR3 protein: CASSLAVAGGAWETQYF
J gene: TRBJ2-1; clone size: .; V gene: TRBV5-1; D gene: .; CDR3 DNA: TGCGCCAGCAGCCCCTGGGAGGTTAGCTCCTACAATGAGCAGTTCTTC; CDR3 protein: CASSPWEVSSYNEQFF
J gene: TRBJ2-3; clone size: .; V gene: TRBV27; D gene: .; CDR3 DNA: TGTGCCAGCAGTTTATTGGCTAGCTCACTTACAGATACGCAGTATTTT; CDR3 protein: CASSLLASSLTDTQYF
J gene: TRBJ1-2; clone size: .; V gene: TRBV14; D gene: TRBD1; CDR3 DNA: TGTGCCAGCAGCCCGAAGGACAGGGAAGAATATGGCTACACCTTC; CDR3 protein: CASSPKDREEYGYTF
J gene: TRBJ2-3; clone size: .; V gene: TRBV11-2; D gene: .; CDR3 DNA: TGTGCCAGCAGCCGCGGGCCGTACAAGGTAGATACGCAGTATTTT; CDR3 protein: CASSRGPYKVDTQYF
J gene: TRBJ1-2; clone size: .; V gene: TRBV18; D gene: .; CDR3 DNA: TGTGCCAGCCCAGCCAAGGAGGGGAATGGCTACACCTTC; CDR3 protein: CASPAKEGNGYTF
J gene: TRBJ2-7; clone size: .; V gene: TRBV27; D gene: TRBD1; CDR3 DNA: TGTGCCAGCAGTTGGACAGGGGGCAACGAGCAGTACTTC; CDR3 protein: CASSWTGGNEQYF
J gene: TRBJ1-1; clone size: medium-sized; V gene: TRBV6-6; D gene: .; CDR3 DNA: TGTGCCAGCACCCTACGGGAGGGCCGCACTTTCTTT; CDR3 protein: CASTLREGRTFF
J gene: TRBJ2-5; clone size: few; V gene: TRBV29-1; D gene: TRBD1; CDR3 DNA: TGCAGCGTTCCTACGTGGAGGACAGGGGGGATAGAGACCCAGTACTTC; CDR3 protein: CSVPTWRTGGIETQYF
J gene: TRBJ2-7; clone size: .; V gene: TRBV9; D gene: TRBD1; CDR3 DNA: TGTGCCAGCAGCCCAAGGACAGGGGGCGAGCAGTACTTC; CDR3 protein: CASSPRTGGEQYF
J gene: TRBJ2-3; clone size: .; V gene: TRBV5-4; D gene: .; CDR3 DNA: TGTGCCAGCAGCGTCGTGGGGGGGGGCGAGGATACGCAGTATTTT; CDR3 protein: CASSVVGGGEDTQYF
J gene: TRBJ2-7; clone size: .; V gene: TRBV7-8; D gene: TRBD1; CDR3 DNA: TGTGCCAGCAGCTTAGATGGGACAGGGAGCAACGAGCAGTACTTC; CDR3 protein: CASSLDGTGSNEQYF
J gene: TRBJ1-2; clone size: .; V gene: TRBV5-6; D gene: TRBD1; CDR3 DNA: TGTGCCAGCAGGGACAGGGGGCGGTTTGCTAACTATGGCTACACCTTC; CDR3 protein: CASRDRGRFANYGYTF
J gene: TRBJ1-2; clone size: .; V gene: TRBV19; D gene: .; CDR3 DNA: TGTGCCAGTAGTATTTCGGGGGGCTATGGCTACACCTTC; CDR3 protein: CASSISGGYGYTF
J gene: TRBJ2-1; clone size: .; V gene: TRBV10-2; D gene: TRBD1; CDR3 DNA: TGCGCCAGCAGAAAACAGGGGGGAATCTACAATGAGCAGTTCTTC; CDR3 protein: CASRKQGGIYNEQFF
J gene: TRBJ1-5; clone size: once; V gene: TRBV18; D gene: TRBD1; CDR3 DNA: TGTGCCAGCTCACCCACAGGGGCTGGAAGGAATCAGCCCCAGCATTTT; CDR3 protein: CASSPTGAGRNQPQHF
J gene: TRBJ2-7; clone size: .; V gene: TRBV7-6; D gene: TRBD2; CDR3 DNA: TGTGCCAGCAGCTTAACCCATCCCCGGACTAGCGGAGCTACTGCCTACGAGCAGTACTTC; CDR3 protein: CASSLTHPRTSGATAYEQYF
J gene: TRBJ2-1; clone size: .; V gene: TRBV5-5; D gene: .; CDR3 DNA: TGTGCCAGCAGTCGGACTGATCTGGGCAATGAGCAGTTCTTC; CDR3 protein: CASSRTDLGNEQFF
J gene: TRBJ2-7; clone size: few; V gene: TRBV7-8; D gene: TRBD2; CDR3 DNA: TGTGCCAGCAGGAACCAGCGGGGGGCCGGCTCCTACGAGCAGTACTTC; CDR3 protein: CASRNQRGAGSYEQYF
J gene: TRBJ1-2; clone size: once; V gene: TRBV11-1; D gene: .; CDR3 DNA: TGTGCCAGCAGCTTGACAGCAGCTAACTATGGCTACACCTTC; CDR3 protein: CASSLTAANYGYTF
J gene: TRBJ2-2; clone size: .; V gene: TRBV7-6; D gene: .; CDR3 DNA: TGTGCCAGCGCGAGGGAGGTCAACACCGGGGAGCTGTTTTTT; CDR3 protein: CASAREVNTGELFF
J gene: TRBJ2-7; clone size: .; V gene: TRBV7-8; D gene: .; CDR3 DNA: TGTGCCAGCAGCTTTGGGGAGGTCAGTTATGGCGAGCAGTACTTC; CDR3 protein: CASSFGEVSYGEQYF
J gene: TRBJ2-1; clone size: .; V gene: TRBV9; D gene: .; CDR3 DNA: TGTGCCAGCAGCGTAGCTTGGGCAGGGGTGGGCAATGAGCAGTTCTTC; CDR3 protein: CASSVAWAGVGNEQFF